This T cell receptor beta chain was recovered during a study of blood T cell repertoires in COVID-19. Study-level information: There were acute and convalescent COVID-19 samples, and they came from the United States, Italy and Spain. T cells, B-cell-depleted T cells, or PBMCs provided the cDNA or gDNA that served as material.

CDR1 and CDR2 from the germline V gene are LGHDT and YNNKEL (reference sequence). Deletions cut 8 bases from V and 0 bases from J, with 14 bases between. This CDR3 contains 15 residues. Original methodology: Reference gene primer amplification gave estimated nucleated cell counts. Data came from immunoSEQ multiplex PCR; TCRdb stores just in-frame clones and leaves some out. The V and J calls and clone size were taken over from that table, and D and trimming were inferred from the DNA. Here the sample spans 50,000 to 65,000 clones, roughly 85% being singletons. Source material: peripheral blood. The TCR originated in a human donor in a cohort sampled during active COVID-19. The genes are TRBV3-1 (or the pseudogene TRBV3-2) and TRBJ2-1; TRBD1 might be the D (5 bases). CDR3 nucleotide sequence: TGTGCCAGCGGACGACAGTGGAGCTCCTACAATGAGCAGTTCTTC. It is translated as CASGRQWSSYNEQFF.